This paragraph reports one T cell receptor beta chain. What it binds is not known. These data belong to a study of cytomegalovirus exposure and HLA in healthy donors. Both 60 Vbeta primers and 13 Jbeta primers went into the PCR. Measured with immunoSEQ multiplex PCR; TCRdb has only the in-frame clones, and not every one. The profile covers roughly 80,000 clones, with roughly 74% appearing a single time and under 7.5% taken by the ten largest. This CDR3 region has 14 residues. Losses at the gene ends were 6 bases for V and 4 bases for J; bases not matched to a gene: 6. The germline V gene encodes CDR1 MNHEY and CDR2 SVGAGI. Overall study results and limits: In a later analysis, DRB1 alleles had the most associated TCRs; HLA-C alleles the fewest. TRBV6-2, TRBV6-3 and some other V segments were unresolvable in 87-base-pair reads. According to reports, the classifier identified cytomegalovirus status with high specificity and sensitivity.

The chain couples TRBV6-5 to TRBJ2-7, with 10 bases aligning to TRBD1. The source of this sequence is a woman aged 45-60 years in good health and CMV-seropositive. Input material: PBMCs. The CDR3 sequence is CASRSTGGAYEQYF. CDR3 DNA sequence: TGTGCCAGCAGATCGACAGGGGGCGCGTACGAGCAGTACTTC.